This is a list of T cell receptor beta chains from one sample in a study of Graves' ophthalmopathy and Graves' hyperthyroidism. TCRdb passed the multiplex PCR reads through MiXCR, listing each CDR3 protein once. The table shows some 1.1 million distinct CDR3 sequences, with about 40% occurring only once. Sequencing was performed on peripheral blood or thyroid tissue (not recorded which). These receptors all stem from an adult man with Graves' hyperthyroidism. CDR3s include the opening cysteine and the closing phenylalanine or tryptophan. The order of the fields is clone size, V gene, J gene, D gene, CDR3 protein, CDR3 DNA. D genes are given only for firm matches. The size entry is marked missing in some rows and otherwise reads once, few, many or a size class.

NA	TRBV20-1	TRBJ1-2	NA	CSYQGDGYTF	TGCAGTTACCAAGGGGATGGCTACACCTTC
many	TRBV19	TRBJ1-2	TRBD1	CASRTGPYGYTF	TGTGCCAGTCGGACAGGGCCCTATGGCTACACCTTC
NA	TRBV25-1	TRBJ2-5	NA	CASVEILAQYF	TGTGCCAGCGTTGAAATTCTTGCCCAGTACTTC
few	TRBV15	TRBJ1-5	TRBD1	CATRQGVRPQHF	TGTGCAACGCGACAGGGCGTCCGGCCCCAGCATTTT
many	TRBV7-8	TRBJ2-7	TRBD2	CASSLGREYEQYF	TGTGCCAGCAGCTTGGGGCGGGAGTACGAGCAGTACTTC
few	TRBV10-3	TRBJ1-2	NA	CAMGRGANYGYTF	TGTGCCATGGGACGTGGGGCTAACTATGGCTACACCTTC
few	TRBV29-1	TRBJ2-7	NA	CSVEKAGRYEQYF	TGCAGCGTTGAAAAGGCAGGAAGGTACGAGCAGTACTTC
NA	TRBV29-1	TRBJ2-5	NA	CSSLSETQYF	TGCAGCAGTTTATCAGAGACCCAGTACTTC
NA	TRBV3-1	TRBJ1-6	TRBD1	CASSQGRTGGNSPLHF	TGTGCCAGCAGCCAGGGCAGGACAGGGGGAAATTCACCCCTCCACTTT
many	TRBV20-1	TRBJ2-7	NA	CSALDARRPYEQYF	TGCAGTGCTCTGGACGCCCGTCGACCCTACGAGCAGTACTTC
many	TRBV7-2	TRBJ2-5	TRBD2	CASRLLAGGKETQYF	TGTGCCAGCAGACTCTTAGCGGGGGGGAAAGAGACCCAGTACTTC
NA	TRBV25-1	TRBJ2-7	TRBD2	CASSPTTGLAGVEQYF	TGTGCCAGCAGCCCAACGACTGGGCTAGCGGGGGTCGAGCAGTACTTC
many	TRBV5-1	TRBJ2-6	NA	CASSLEGANVLTF	TGTGCCAGCAGCTTGGAGGGGGCCAACGTCCTGACTTTC
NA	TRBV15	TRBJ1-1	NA	CATSSQGRAPRDTEAFF	TGTGCCACCAGCAGCCAAGGCCGGGCCCCCCGCGACACTGAAGCTTTCTTT
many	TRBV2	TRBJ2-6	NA	CASSGSGLGSGANVLTF	TGTGCCAGCAGTGGATCGGGGCTCGGATCTGGGGCCAACGTCCTGACTTTC
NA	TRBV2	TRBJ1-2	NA	CASSERGSGYGGYTF	TGTGCCAGCAGTGAAAGGGGCAGCGGGTATGGTGGCTACACCTTC
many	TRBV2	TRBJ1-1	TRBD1	CASRGTGRNTEAFF	TGTGCCAGCAGGGGGACAGGGAGGAACACTGAAGCTTTCTTT
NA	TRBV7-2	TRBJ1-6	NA	CASSQDWGGPLHF	TGTGCCAGCAGCCAAGATTGGGGAGGACCCCTCCACTTT
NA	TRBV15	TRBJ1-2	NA	CATSSRADYGANYGYTF	TGTGCCACCAGCTCACGAGCGGATTACGGGGCTAACTATGGCTACACCTTC
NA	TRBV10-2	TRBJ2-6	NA	CASSPTVTEAF	TGCGCCAGCAGTCCAACCGTAACTGAAGCTTTC
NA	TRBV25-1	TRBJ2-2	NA	CASRGSYWGELFF	TGTGCCAGCAGGGGCAGCTACTGGGGGGAGCTGTTCTTT
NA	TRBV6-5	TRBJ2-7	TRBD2	CASSYPGLASREQYF	TGTGCCAGCAGTTACCCGGGACTAGCATCGCGGGAGCAGTACTTC
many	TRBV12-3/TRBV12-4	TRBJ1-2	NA	CASSFRVGNGYTF	TGTGCCAGCAGCTTCAGGGTGGGAAATGGCTACACCTTC
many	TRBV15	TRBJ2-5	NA	CATAELITMETQYF	TGTGCCACAGCGGAACTCATTACAATGGAGACCCAGTACTTC
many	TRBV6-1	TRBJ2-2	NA	CASIYPGDTGELFF	TGTGCCAGCATCTACCCAGGGGACACCGGGGAGCTGTTTTTT